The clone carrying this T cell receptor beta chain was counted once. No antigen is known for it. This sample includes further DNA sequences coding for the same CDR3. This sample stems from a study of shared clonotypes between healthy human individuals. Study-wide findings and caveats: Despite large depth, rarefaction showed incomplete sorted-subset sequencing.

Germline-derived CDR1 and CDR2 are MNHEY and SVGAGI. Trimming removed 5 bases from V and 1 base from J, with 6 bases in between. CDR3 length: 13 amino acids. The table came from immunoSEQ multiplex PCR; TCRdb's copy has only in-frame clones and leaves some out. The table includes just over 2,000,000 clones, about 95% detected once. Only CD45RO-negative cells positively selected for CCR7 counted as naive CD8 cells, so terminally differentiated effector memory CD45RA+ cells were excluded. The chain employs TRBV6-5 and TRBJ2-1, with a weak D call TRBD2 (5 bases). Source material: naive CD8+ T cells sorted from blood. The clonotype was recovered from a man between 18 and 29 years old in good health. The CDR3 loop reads CASSTSSYNEQFF. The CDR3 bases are TGTGCCAGCAGTACTAGTTCCTACAATGAGCAGTTCTTC.